The next 27 T cell receptor beta chains were all read from a single sample in a study of T cell responses to AZD1222 COVID-19 vaccine. Method: immunoSEQ multiplex PCR; TCRdb's copy keeps in-frame clones and lacks some. There are about 180,000 clones in the sample; 85% to 90% occur only once, and approximately 1.8% lies in the top ten. The sample here was peripheral blood, taken on day 0 of AZD1222 vaccination. The receptors stem from an adult in good health.

This clone was seen just once. The chain's CDR3 is CASAAGRGSGANVLTF. The CDR3 bases are TGTGCCAGTGCCGCGGGGAGAGGATCTGGGGCCAACGTCCTGACTTTC. The chain combines TRBV19 with TRBJ2-6; D is perhaps TRBD2 (6 bases). V was shortened by 8 bases and J by 1 base, with 15 bases between the two germline ends. This CDR3 contains 16 residues. Per the germline V gene, CDR1 is LNHDA and CDR2 is SQIVND (reference sequence).

This clone has only one observation. The V gene is TRBV28, the J gene TRBJ1-4; a weak D match, TRBD1 (6 bases). CDR1 is MDHEN and CDR2 is SYDVKM in the germline V gene. There are 14 residues in the CDR3. With 7 bases removed from V and 7 bases from J, the gap between germline ends came to 16 bases. This CDR3 is CASMFGQRFEKLFF. The CDR3 DNA follows: TGTGCCAGCATGTTCGGACAGAGATTTGAAAAACTGTTTTTT.

The DNA of the CDR3 is TGTGCCAGCAGCCTTCGACCAGTTGGGCCAGATACGCAGTATTTT. It codes for CASSLRPVGPDTQYF. The gene calls are TRBV5-6 and TRBJ2-3; D unresolved. The CDR3 contains 15 residues. CDR1 and CDR2 from the germline V gene are SGHDT and YYEEEE. Trimming stripped 4 bases from V and 4 bases from J, with 16 bases between.

In the case of this clone: Additional DNA sequences in this sample encode the identical CDR3. V is TRBV3-1 (or the pseudogene TRBV3-2) and J is TRBJ2-7; 7 bases align to TRBD2. The CDR3 totals 14 residues. Germline-derived CDR1 and CDR2 are LGHDT and YNNKEL (reference sequence). Trimming cost V 7 bases and J 2 bases; bases outside gene matches: 8. CDR3 bases: TGTGCCAGCACCCTAGGCGGGAGAGCCTACGAGCAGTACTTC. It is translated as CASTLGGRAYEQYF.

The V call is TRBV10-3, the J call TRBJ1-1; 10 nucleotides align to TRBD1. The CDR3 is 15 amino acids. Looked up from germline, CDR1 is ENHRY and CDR2 is SYGVKD. The trim removed 2 bases at V and 6 bases at J, leaving 6 bases unmatched. CDR3 nucleotides: TGTGCCATCAGTGAGACGGGACAGGGGATCCCTGAAGCTTTCTTT. It encodes CAISETGQGIPEAFF.

The chain links TRBV27 to TRBJ2-2; 8 bases are a match to TRBD1. CDR3 length equals 15 residues. Germline CDR1 and CDR2: MNHEY and SMNVEV (reference sequence). Losses at the gene ends were 7 bases for V and 5 bases for J; bases not matched to a gene: 9. The CDR3 reads CASKADRGRTGELFF. In DNA, the CDR3 is TGTGCCAGCAAGGCCGACAGGGGAAGGACCGGGGAGCTGTTTTTT.

This chain uses TRBV2 with TRBJ2-1, with D perhaps assigned TRBD1 or TRBD2 (5 bases each). The CDR3 sequence is 15 residues long. The V end lost 2 bases, the J end lost 4 bases, and 12 bases lay between the germline ends. Germline V gene sequence: CDR1 SNHLY, CDR2 FYNNEI. The CDR3 loop is CASSELSGTYNEQFF. The CDR3 DNA follows: TGTGCCAGCAGTGAATTATCCGGGACGTACAATGAGCAGTTCTTC.

The chain couples TRBV27 to TRBJ2-7; 8 bases are a match to TRBD1. Germline CDR1 is MNHEY and CDR2 is SMNVEV (reference sequence). Germline trimming cut 3 bases from V and 3 bases from J; bases unmatched to any gene: 7. This CDR3 region has 15 residues. The CDR3 region has the DNA TGTGCCAGCAGTTTGCGGACAGGGATTTTCTACGAGCAGTACTTC. Its protein product is CASSLRTGIFYEQYF.

This rearrangement joins TRBV19 to TRBJ2-5; tentatively, D is TRBD2 (5 bases). Germline CDR1 is LNHDA and CDR2 is SQIVND (reference sequence). This CDR3 has 16 amino acids. The germline V and J ends were trimmed by 1 base and 1 base, with 13 bases remaining between them. This chain's CDR3 is CASSIGHGGVQETQYF. In DNA form, the CDR3 reads TGTGCCAGTAGTATAGGTCACGGAGGAGTCCAAGAGACCCAGTACTTC. Supplemented by reference TRBV19 and TRBJ2-5, the full variable domain reads DGGITQSPKYLFRKEGQNVTLSCEQNLNHDAMYWYRQDPGQGLRLIYYSQIVNDFQKGDIAEGYSVSREKKESFPLTVTSAQKNPTAFYLCASSIGHGGVQETQYFGPGTRLLVL.

The CDR3 coding sequence is TGTGCCAGCAGTTACCACGTCGGTCGGGAGAATGAAAAACTGTTTTTT. Amino acid sequence: CASSYHVGRENEKLFF. The chain uses TRBV28 and TRBJ1-4, with D unresolved. The CDR3 runs to 16 residues. Trimming removed 4 bases at V and 5 bases at J, with 17 bases between. Germline V gene sequence: CDR1 MDHEN, CDR2 SYDVKM.

The chain employs TRBV9 and TRBJ1-2; 9 bases are a match to TRBD1. V was clipped by 4 bases and J by 3 bases; unmatched bases: 4. Germline loops: CDR1 SGDLS, CDR2 YYNGEE. This CDR3 comprises 14 residues. CDR3 sequence: CASSPGTGYYGYTF. CDR3 DNA sequence: TGTGCCAGCAGCCCCGGGACAGGGTACTATGGCTACACCTTC.

A word on this clone: Within the sample, other DNA sequences also encode this same CDR3. This chain uses TRBV27 with TRBJ2-7; TRBD2 matches 12 bases. The V gene's germline CDR1 is MNHEY and CDR2 SMNVEV (reference sequence). This CDR3 has 14 residues. V gave up 5 bases and J gave up 4 bases; unmatched junction bases: 3. Written as DNA, the CDR3 is TGTGCCAGCAGTCTCGGGACTAGCGGGTACGAGCAGTACTTC. This translates into CASSLGTSGYEQYF.

The J gene is TRBJ2-1, the V gene TRBV15; a weak D match, TRBD1 (5 bases). Trimming cost V 0 bases and J 5 bases, with 8 bases left between them. The CDR3 length is 14 residues. Germline CDR1 is LNHNV and CDR2 is YYDKDF (reference sequence). DNA of the CDR3: TGTGCCACCAGCAGAGACCAGGGAAACAATGAGCAGTTCTTC. It codes for CATSRDQGNNEQFF.

The chain has TRBV28 and TRBJ1-5, with D unclear. Trimming removed 5 bases from V and 5 bases from J, with 16 bases in between. Germline V gene data show CDR1 as MDHEN and CDR2 as SYDVKM. The CDR3 is made up of 15 amino acids. CDR3 bases: TGTGCCAGCAGTCCGAACGATGGGAGGCATCAGCCCCAGCATTTT. Its translation is CASSPNDGRHQPQHF. The full variable domain, completed using reference TRBV28 and TRBJ1-5, is DVKVTQSSRYLVKRTGEKVFLECVQDMDHENMFWYRQDPGLGLRLIYFSYDVKMKEKGDIPEGYSVSREKKERFSLILESASTNQTSMYLCASSPNDGRHQPQHFGDGTRLSIL.

The rearrangement joins TRBV9 to TRBJ1-1; D is uncertain. From germline, CDR1 is SGDLS and CDR2 YYNGEE. The CDR3 spans 13 residues. Trimming took off 4 bases at V and 8 bases at J, with 15 bases between the two ends. CDR3 residues: CASSPGWGFEAFF. The CDR3 DNA reads as TGTGCCAGCAGCCCGGGGTGGGGTTTCGAAGCTTTCTTT.

The chain couples TRBV6-5 to TRBJ2-3, with 14 bases aligning to TRBD2. Germline CDR1 is MNHEY and CDR2 is SVGAGI. CDR3 length equals 15 residues. Losses at the gene ends were 5 bases for V and 7 bases for J; bases not matched to a gene: 5. For the CDR3, the DNA is TGTGCCAGCAGTCGACTAGCGGGAGGGCCGCATACGCAGTATTTT. Protein: CASSRLAGGPHTQYF.

The chain carries TRBV19 and TRBJ2-3, with TRBD2 as a possible D gene (6 bases). The CDR3 sequence is 14 residues long. V was trimmed by 6 bases and J by 1 base, leaving 11 bases between them. Germline V gene data show CDR1 as LNHDA and CDR2 as SQIVND (reference sequence). In DNA form, the CDR3 reads TGTGCCAGTAGGCCGATAGCGGGCACAGATACGCAGTATTTT. Its translation: CASRPIAGTDTQYF.

The rearrangement joins TRBV9 to TRBJ1-2, with 7 nucleotides matching TRBD1. Germline assignment: CDR1 SGDLS and CDR2 YYNGEE. Trimming took 0 bases from V and 2 from J; bases not matched to a gene: 4. The CDR3 is made up of 15 amino acids. This chain's CDR3 is CASSVGTGQNYGYTF. In DNA form, the CDR3 reads TGTGCCAGCAGCGTAGGGACAGGTCAAAACTATGGCTACACCTTC.

The chain is built from TRBV20-1 and TRBJ2-7, with D perhaps matching TRBD2 (5 bases). There are 10 residues in the CDR3. Germline CDR1 DFQATT, CDR2 SNEGSKA (reference sequence). Trimming shortened V by 6 bases and J by 9 bases, and 12 bases separated the two germline ends. The CDR3 is CSAPLAGQYF. CDR3 bases: TGCAGTGCACCTCTAGCTGGGCAGTACTTC.

The chain recombines TRBV29-1 with TRBJ2-1; 7 bases are a match to TRBD1. Germline V gives CDR1 SQVTM, CDR2 ANQGSEA. The CDR3 totals 14 residues. V was clipped by 4 bases and J by 5 bases; unmatched bases: 8. The CDR3 here is CSVGGKGAHNEQFF. CDR3 sequence (DNA): TGCAGCGTTGGGGGGAAGGGGGCACACAATGAGCAGTTCTTC.

The chain joins TRBV28 to TRBJ1-4; maybe TRBD1 (5 bases). V was shortened by 5 bases and J by 7 bases, with 17 bases between the two germline ends. The CDR3 has 15 residues. CDR1 and CDR2 from the germline V gene are MDHEN and SYDVKM. CDR3 sequence (DNA): TGTGCCAGCAGTGAACCCTCACGGGGCGGTGAAAAACTGTTTTTT. This translates into CASSEPSRGGEKLFF.

V and J are TRBV2 and TRBJ1-3; unclear D gene. The V and J ends lost 5 bases and 0 bases respectively, with 5 bases between them. Germline assignment: CDR1 SNHLY and CDR2 FYNNEI. This CDR3 region has 13 residues. Here the CDR3 DNA reads TGTGCCAGCAGTTTCGCCTCTGGAAACACCATATATTTT. Translation gives CASSFASGNTIYF.

This chain connects TRBV7-3 to TRBJ1-1, with D unresolved. Germline V gene data show CDR1 as SGHTA and CDR2 as FQGTGA. The CDR3 runs 15 residues. Trimming removed 5 bases at V and 0 bases at J, with 13 bases between. The DNA for the CDR3 is TGTGCCAGCAGCGCCGACAAAGCCTTGAACACTGAAGCTTTCTTT. Translated, it gives CASSADKALNTEAFF.

The J gene is TRBJ2-7, the V gene TRBV6-2 or TRBV6-3, with D possibly being TRBD1 (5 bases). The CDR3 length is 15 residues. The germline gives CDR1 MNHEY, CDR2 SVGEGT. V was trimmed by 0 bases and J by 2 bases, leaving 11 bases between them. CDR3 coding DNA: TGTGCCAGCAGTTACTCGATAGGGGTGACCTACGAGCAGTACTTC. Amino acid sequence: CASSYSIGVTYEQYF.

CDR3 DNA: TGTGCCAGCTTGGACAGTTGGTCTGAAAAACTGTTTTTT. Translating gives CASLDSWSEKLFF. The chain is built from TRBV28 and TRBJ1-4; tentatively, D is TRBD1 (6 bases). The germline CDR1 and CDR2 sequences are MDHEN and SYDVKM. V was trimmed by 8 bases and J by 7 bases, leaving 14 bases between them. The CDR3 covers 13 residues.

This chain links TRBV6-6 with TRBJ2-5; TRBD1 might be the D (5 bases). Trimming took 0 bases from V and 5 from J, leaving 7 bases between them. Per the germline V gene, CDR1 is MNHNY and CDR2 is SVGAGI (reference sequence). The length of the CDR3 is 13 residues. The CDR3 is CASSYSGQETQYF. The CDR3 DNA is TGTGCCAGCAGTTACTCGGGGCAGGAGACCCAGTACTTC.

The V call is TRBV7-3, the J call TRBJ2-1; tentatively, D is TRBD1 or TRBD2 (5 bases each). The CDR3 is 14 residues long. V lost 2 bases and J lost 8, with 13 bases in between. CDR1 is SGHTA and CDR2 is FQGTGA in the germline V gene. This CDR3 is CASSLSPGLYEQFF. Written as DNA, the CDR3 is TGTGCCAGCAGCTTATCCCCGGGGCTGTATGAGCAGTTCTTC.